The 8 T cell receptor beta chains below were found in one sample sequenced in a study of control samples from healthy donors and cancer patients. This table comes from immunoSEQ multiplex PCR, and its TCRdb copy is limited to in-frame clones, with some not included. Among approximately 83,000 clones listed, just over 90% were seen once. Sequencing was carried out using blood. These receptors all come from a woman between 25 and 40 years old in good health.

The chain combines TRBV2 with TRBJ2-7, with unresolved D. Germline V lookup: CDR1 SNHLY, CDR2 FYNNEI. Trimming removed 2 bases at V and 11 bases at J, with 10 bases between. This CDR3 has 11 amino acids. DNA of the CDR3: TGTGCCAGCAGTGAATATGCAGAAAAGTACTTC. It is translated as CASSEYAEKYF. The full variable domain, rest sourced from reference TRBV2 and TRBJ2-7, is EPEVTQTPSHQVTQMGQEVILRCVPISNHLYFYWYRQILGQKVEFLVSFYNNEISEKSEIFDDQFSVERPDGSNFTLKIRSTKLEDSAMYFCASSEYAEKYFGPGTRLTVT.

V is TRBV9 and J is TRBJ2-3, with D perhaps matching TRBD2 (6 bases). The CDR3 is made up of 15 amino acids. Germline V gene data show CDR1 as SGDLS and CDR2 as YYNGEE. The V and J ends lost 0 bases and 3 bases respectively, with 11 bases between them. In DNA, the CDR3 is TGTGCCAGCAGCGTAGTAGTAGGAGGGACAGATACGCAGTATTTT. This encodes CASSVVVGGTDTQYF.

The V gene is TRBV5-5, the J gene TRBJ2-7; 11 bases align to TRBD2. V was pared by 1 base and J by 0 bases, with 3 bases of the junction left unmatched. Per germline, CDR1 SGHKS and CDR2 YYEKEE (reference sequence). This CDR3 has 16 residues. The CDR3 sequence: CASSLFLAGGSYEQYF. Here the CDR3 DNA reads TGTGCCAGCAGCTTGTTCCTAGCGGGGGGCTCCTACGAGCAGTACTTC.

The count of this clone is one. The chain combines TRBV4-1 with TRBJ1-1; no clear D gene. CDR1 and CDR2 from the germline V gene are MGHRA and YSYEKL. Trimming pared 0 bases from V and 4 bases from J, leaving 12 bases between. This CDR3 is 15 amino acids long. CDR3 bases: TGCGCCAGCAGCCAAGATTGGCCAGAAGGCACTGAAGCTTTCTTT. Translation gives CASSQDWPEGTEAFF.

This chain links TRBV6-5 with TRBJ1-1; D gene uncertain. Trimming took off 6 bases at V and 2 bases at J, with 7 bases between the two ends. The CDR3 length is 12 residues. Germline CDR1 MNHEY, CDR2 SVGAGI. The CDR3 spells CASSPHNTEAFF. The CDR3 coding sequence is TGTGCCAGCAGCCCCCACAACACTGAAGCTTTCTTT.

The CDR3 reads CAWRGQGVSPLHF. The CDR3 coding sequence is TGTGCCTGGAGGGGACAGGGGGTTTCACCCCTCCACTTT. The V and J genes are TRBV30 and TRBJ1-6; 11 bases align to TRBD1. Germline trimming cut 3 bases from V and 9 bases from J; bases unmatched to any gene: 1. Looked up from germline, CDR1 is GTSNPN and CDR2 is SVGIG (reference sequence). The CDR3 length is 13 residues.

J is TRBJ1-5 and V is TRBV11-2; tentative D call: TRBD1 (5 bases). Germline values: CDR1 SGHAT, CDR2 FQNNGV. The germline V and J ends were trimmed by 0 bases and 6 bases, with 9 bases remaining between them. The CDR3 is made up of 14 amino acids. This chain's CDR3 is CASSLDGRVQPQHF. The DNA of the CDR3 is TGTGCCAGCAGCTTAGATGGCAGGGTTCAGCCCCAGCATTTT.

This clone was seen just once. The V call is TRBV11-3, the J call TRBJ1-3; D gene ambiguous. V lost 5 bases and J 5 bases, leaving 16 bases between the germline ends. This CDR3 contains 15 residues. The germline CDR1 and CDR2 sequences are SGHNT and YENEEA. The chain's CDR3 is CASSPRSEERNTIYF. CDR3 nucleotides: TGTGCCAGCAGCCCCCGGTCGGAGGAGAGAAACACCATATATTTT.